The 30 T cell receptor beta chains presented below share a single source sample, sequenced in a study of beta chain features in type 1 diabetes (dated by TCRdb to 2016 to 2019). No antigen has been assigned to these receptors. Library construction relied on the immunoSEQ multiplex PCR assay. All of the isolated RNA was reverse transcribed with the High Capacity cDNA Reverse Transcription Kit, so expressed TCRB transcripts were sequenced. TCRdb limited this immuneACCESS table to in-frame rearrangements with V and J called. A share of clones is missing; checked studies link under half to unresolved V genes, and the rest is unexplained. This sample gives some 700,000 clones in total; over 10% of them show up just once. 0.02% to 0.025% of the sample goes to the ten largest clones. Paper-wide results and their limitations: A moderate but significant shortening of TCRB CDR3 length was observed in type 1 diabetes patients in all four CD4+ subsets.

The sample comprised naive CD4+ T cells from blood. The sample's cell subset or site label, decoded: true naive CD4+ T cells. The receptor source for this set is a man in his late teens or twenties with type 1 diabetes.

This clone showed up just a few times. The chain carries TRBV7-9 and TRBJ2-3; 8 bases are a match to TRBD1. CDR3 length equals 15 residues. V lost 5 bases to trimming and J lost 4 bases; unmatched junction nucleotides: 8. Germline-derived CDR1 and CDR2 are SEHNR and FQNEAQ (reference sequence). The CDR3 protein is CASSPGDRLADTQYF. The CDR3 nucleotides are TGTGCCAGCAGCCCCGGGGACAGGTTGGCAGATACGCAGTATTTT.

This clone was found a few times. The rearrangement joins TRBV7-2 to TRBJ1-2; D gene unclear. The CDR3 spans 12 residues. V lost 1 base and J 8 bases, leaving 8 bases between the germline ends. Germline loops: CDR1 SGHTA, CDR2 FQGNSA. The CDR3: CASSLELEGYTF. Written as DNA, the CDR3 is TGTGCCAGCAGCTTAGAGCTGGAGGGCTACACCTTC.

The V and J genes are TRBV18 and TRBJ2-7; D uncertain. This CDR3 spans 13 amino acids. V was clipped by 3 bases and J by 2 bases, with 8 bases between them. Per the germline V gene, CDR1 is KGHSH and CDR2 is LQKENI. CDR3 amino acids: CASSPRFPYEQYF. The DNA for the CDR3 is TGTGCCAGCTCACCGAGATTTCCCTACGAGCAGTACTTC.

Only a few counts were recorded for this clone. This chain links TRBV5-4 with TRBJ2-2; 7 bases are a match to TRBD2. This CDR3 is 15 amino acids long. Per germline, CDR1 SGHNT and CDR2 YYREEE (reference sequence). The J segment lost 3 bases and the V segment lost 4 bases, leaving 6 bases of the junction unmatched. The CDR3 bases are TGTGCCAGCAGCCCAGGGAGGGGTGACACCGGGGAGCTGTTTTTT. Translation: CASSPGRGDTGELFF.

The chain is built from TRBV11-2 and TRBJ2-3; 9 nucleotides agree with TRBD1. CDR3 length: 15 amino acids. Germline CDR1 SGHAT, CDR2 FQNNGV. With 5 bases clipped from V and 1 base from J, the junction kept 4 bases outside the gene matches. The CDR3 loop is CASSRYRGRTDTQYF. The CDR3 nucleotides are TGTGCCAGCAGCCGGTACAGGGGGCGCACAGATACGCAGTATTTT.

CDR3 amino acids: CAITRTGDGYTF. The CDR3 DNA reads as TGTGCCATCACTCGGACAGGGGATGGCTACACCTTC. The genes are TRBV10-3 and TRBJ1-2; 9 positions agree with TRBD1. CDR1 is ENHRY, CDR2 SYGVKD, per germline. This CDR3 has 12 residues. V lost 7 bases, J lost 6 bases, and 3 bases stayed unmatched.

The V gene is TRBV4-1, the J gene TRBJ2-7; 7 nucleotides line up with TRBD2. The CDR3 has 16 residues. CDR1 MGHRA and CDR2 YSYEKL come from the germline V gene. The junction had 9 bases not matched to a gene; V was cut back by 4 bases and J by 0 bases. The CDR3 loop is CASSPGRAGSSYEQYF. The DNA of the CDR3 is TGCGCCAGCAGCCCTGGGAGGGCAGGTAGCTCCTACGAGCAGTACTTC.

In regard to this clone: This CDR3 is also generated by other DNA sequences in the sample. This chain joins TRBV18 and TRBJ2-7, with D perhaps given as TRBD1 or TRBD2 (5 bases each). The germline V gene has CDR1 KGHSH and CDR2 LQKENI. V dropped 3 bases and J dropped 1 base, with 10 bases sitting between them. This CDR3 contains 14 residues. CDR3 region: CASSPGTQSYEQYF. The CDR3 nucleotides are TGTGCCAGCTCACCGGGGACCCAGTCCTACGAGCAGTACTTC.

This sequence joins TRBV6-5 and TRBJ1-4; D remains ambiguous. Per germline, CDR1 MNHEY and CDR2 SVGAGI. V lost 6 bases, J lost 0 bases, and 11 bases lay in between. CDR3 length: 15 residues. CDR3 protein: CASSHRPATNEKLFF. The CDR3 DNA is TGTGCCAGCAGCCACAGACCAGCAACTAATGAAAAACTGTTTTTT.

As for this clone: Its ends do not fully match the called genes, so a read error is possible. The chain joins TRBV15 to TRBJ2-4; the D gene is possibly TRBD1 (5 bases). Germline CDR1 and CDR2: LNHNV and YYDKDF (reference sequence). This CDR3 comprises 12 residues. CDR3 nucleotide sequence: TGTGCCACCAGCAGAGATCGTAACAGGTCCAACTTC. It codes for CATSRDRNRSNF.

On this clone: Other DNA sequences from this sample encode an identical CDR3 as well. This rearrangement joins TRBV15 to TRBJ2-5; 7 positions agree with TRBD1. The CDR3 totals 14 residues. Germline V gives CDR1 LNHNV, CDR2 YYDKDF (reference sequence). The J segment lost 4 bases and the V segment lost 0 bases, leaving 2 bases of the junction unmatched. CDR3 coding DNA: TGTGCCACCAGCAGAGATCCAGGGGGAGAGACCCAGTACTTC. Translation gives CATSRDPGGETQYF.

The V and J genes are TRBV25-1 and TRBJ1-1; TRBD1 might be the D (5 bases). CDR3 length: 13 amino acids. The V gene lost 8 bases and the J gene lost 5 bases, with 15 bases spanning the gap. Germline V CDR1 and CDR2: MGHDK, SYGVNS. Written as DNA, the CDR3 is TGTGCCAGCGGGGAGGGAAGGGGTACTGAAGCTTTCTTT. Its protein is CASGEGRGTEAFF.

This CDR3 is CASSPAPSTDNEQFF. Written as DNA, the CDR3 is TGTGCCAGCAGTCCCGCCCCCTCGACTGACAATGAGCAGTTCTTC. This sequence joins TRBV28 and TRBJ2-1, with no clear D. V was shortened by 5 bases and J by 5 bases, with 16 bases between the two germline ends. CDR3 length: 15 amino acids. Germline CDR1 MDHEN, CDR2 SYDVKM.

This clone was seen a handful of times. The rearrangement uses TRBV25-1 and TRBJ2-6; 7 bases line up with TRBD1. The CDR3 runs to 16 residues. Germline V gives CDR1 MGHDK, CDR2 SYGVNS. V shed 5 bases and J 2 bases; nucleotides not matched to a gene: 6. CDR3 sequence reads: CASSPQGVTGANVLTF. The CDR3 coding sequence is TGTGCCAGCAGTCCCCAGGGGGTCACTGGGGCCAACGTCCTGACTTTC.

The chain carries TRBV10-2 and TRBJ2-1; 12 bases line up with TRBD2. Germline-derived CDR1 and CDR2 are WSHSY and SAAADI. The V gene end was trimmed by 5 bases and the J gene end by 5 bases; junction bases not matched to a gene: 1. The CDR3 runs 14 residues. CDR3 DNA sequence: TGCGCCAGCAGTCCTAGCGGGGGGGACAATGAGCAGTTCTTC. It is translated as CASSPSGGDNEQFF.

The genes are TRBV5-4 and TRBJ2-1; no clear D gene. Germline V lookup: CDR1 SGHNT, CDR2 YYREEE (reference sequence). Trimming removed 4 bases at V and 0 bases at J, with 11 bases between. This CDR3 region has 15 residues. The CDR3 nucleotides read TGTGCCAGCAGCCCTGACTTGAGCTCCTACAATGAGCAGTTCTTC. This encodes CASSPDLSSYNEQFF.

This clone was picked up a small number of times. The V and J genes are TRBV5-8 and TRBJ1-2; D gene ambiguous. Looked up from germline, CDR1 is SGHTS and CDR2 is YDEGEE. This CDR3 region has 13 residues. Trimming cost V 5 bases and J 4 bases, with 12 bases left between them. CDR3 coding DNA: TGTGCCAGCAGTCTGGGCCTAGGCTATGGCTACACCTTC. This translates into CASSLGLGYGYTF.

V and J are TRBV18 and TRBJ1-6; D remains unclear. The CDR3 covers 13 residues. Trimming left V 2 bases short and J 9 bases short, with 8 bases between. Germline V gene lookup returns CDR1 KGHSH and CDR2 LQKENI. In nucleotides, the CDR3 is TGTGCCAGCTCACCAGGCGGGATTTCACCCCTCCACTTT. Amino acids: CASSPGGISPLHF.

The chain couples TRBV28 to TRBJ2-2; D gene unclear. The germline gives CDR1 MDHEN, CDR2 SYDVKM. Deletions cut 6 bases from V and 2 bases from J, with 7 bases between. The CDR3 length is 13 residues. The DNA of the CDR3 is TGTGCCAGCAGCCCAGTAAACACCGGGGAGCTGTTTTTT. Translation: CASSPVNTGELFF.

In its sample, this clone was seen a few times. The chain couples TRBV6-6 to TRBJ2-1; D might be TRBD2 (5 bases). CDR3 length: 12 amino acids. The ends were cut back, 2 bases at V and 9 bases at J, with 8 bases in the middle. Germline V gene data show CDR1 as MNHNY and CDR2 as SVGAGI (reference sequence). The CDR3 sequence: CASSYGGLEQFF. The CDR3 nucleotides are TGTGCCAGCAGTTACGGAGGACTTGAGCAGTTCTTC.

This clone was detected a few times. The chain combines TRBV27 with TRBJ2-3; D possibly uses TRBD1 or TRBD2 (5 bases each). V lost 2 bases and J lost 2, with 11 bases in between. Germline V gene data show CDR1 as MNHEY and CDR2 as SMNVEV (reference sequence). This CDR3 is 15 amino acids long. CDR3 bases: TGTGCCAGCAGTTTAAGTGGGACCCCCACAGATACGCAGTATTTT. Its protein is CASSLSGTPTDTQYF.

CDR3 loop: CASSEAWATGYNEQFF. In nucleotides, the CDR3 is TGTGCCAGCAGTGAAGCTTGGGCAACGGGGTACAATGAGCAGTTCTTC. The V call is TRBV6-1, the J call TRBJ2-1; tentative D call: TRBD2 (5 bases). Between the trimmed V and J ends, which lost 0 bases and 4 bases, there was a span of 13 bases. The CDR3 extends over 16 amino acids. Per germline, CDR1 MNHNS and CDR2 SASEGT.

This clone has a handful of counts. V usage is TRBV5-1 and J usage is TRBJ2-1, with TRBD2 matching over 10 bases. Per germline, CDR1 SGHRS and CDR2 YFSETQ. With V trimmed by 2 bases and J by 8 bases, 7 bases remained unmatched. This CDR3 contains 15 residues. CDR3 bases: TGCGCCAGCAGCTTACCTAGCGGGGGTCTTGATGAGCAGTTCTTC. It translates to CASSLPSGGLDEQFF.

This chain connects TRBV5-1 to TRBJ1-1, with D perhaps TRBD1 (6 bases). CDR1 and CDR2 (germline): SGHRS, YFSETQ. The V end was cut by 5 bases, the J end by 1 base, with 12 bases between. CDR3 length equals 14 residues. DNA for the CDR3: TGCGCCAGCAGGCCAGGGGAGGCGAACACTGAAGCTTTCTTT. This sequence encodes CASRPGEANTEAFF.

This clone was seen more than once but under ten times. The J gene is TRBJ2-5, the V gene TRBV10-3; 7 nucleotides line up with TRBD2. The CDR3 contains 16 residues. The germline V gene has CDR1 ENHRY and CDR2 SYGVKD. V lost 6 bases, J lost 7 bases, and 17 bases stayed unmatched. CDR3 protein: CAISTGGGDSGRTQYF. CDR3 coding DNA: TGTGCCATCAGCACGGGAGGCGGCGACAGTGGGAGGACCCAGTACTTC.

The rearrangement links TRBV5-1 to TRBJ2-7; D uncertain. Looked up from germline, CDR1 is SGHRS and CDR2 is YFSETQ. The CDR3 is 15 residues long. V was pared by 0 bases and J by 6 bases, with 16 bases between. CDR3 sequence reads: CASSLVWESHGEQYF. The CDR3 DNA sequence: TGCGCCAGCAGCTTGGTCTGGGAATCTCATGGCGAGCAGTACTTC.

This clone was seen a handful of times. The rearrangement joins TRBV7-2 to TRBJ2-3; D gene ambiguous. Germline V gene sequence: CDR1 SGHTA, CDR2 FQGNSA. The CDR3 runs to 10 residues. V was pared by 10 bases and J by 4 bases, with 6 bases between. The CDR3 region has the DNA TGTGCCAACGGGCCAGATACGCAGTATTTT. Protein product: CANGPDTQYF.

This rearrangement joins TRBV9 to TRBJ2-1; a weak D match, TRBD1 (6 bases). Deletions cut 4 bases from V and 5 bases from J, with 10 bases between. The CDR3 has 13 residues. Per germline, CDR1 SGDLS and CDR2 YYNGEE. The CDR3: CASSFRTDNEQFF. CDR3 nucleotides: TGTGCCAGCAGCTTTAGGACAGACAATGAGCAGTTCTTC. Together with reference TRBV9 and TRBJ2-1, the CDR3 gives the full variable domain: DSGVTQTPKHLITATGQRVTLRCSPRSGDLSVYWYQQSLDQGLQFLIQYYNGEERAKGNILERFSAQQFPDLHSELNLSSLELGDSALYFCASSFRTDNEQFFGPGTRLTVL.

This clone was seen more than once but under ten times. The chain uses TRBV2 and TRBJ1-5; D is undetermined. Trimming removed 6 bases from V and 5 bases from J, with 8 bases in between. The CDR3 runs 12 residues. In germline, CDR1 is SNHLY, CDR2 FYNNEI. CDR3 loop: CASSLLDQPQHF. Written as DNA, the CDR3 is TGTGCCAGCAGCCTACTGGATCAGCCCCAGCATTTT.

The rearrangement joins TRBV10-3 to TRBJ1-4, with D tentatively TRBD1 (6 bases). CDR1 is ENHRY and CDR2 is SYGVKD in the germline V gene. The length of the CDR3 is 17 residues. V lost 10 bases to trimming and J lost 0 bases, with 21 bases between them. This CDR3 reads CATQAKDSRATNEKLFF. CDR3 nucleotides: TGTGCCACCCAGGCTAAGGACAGCCGTGCAACTAATGAAAAACTGTTTTTT.